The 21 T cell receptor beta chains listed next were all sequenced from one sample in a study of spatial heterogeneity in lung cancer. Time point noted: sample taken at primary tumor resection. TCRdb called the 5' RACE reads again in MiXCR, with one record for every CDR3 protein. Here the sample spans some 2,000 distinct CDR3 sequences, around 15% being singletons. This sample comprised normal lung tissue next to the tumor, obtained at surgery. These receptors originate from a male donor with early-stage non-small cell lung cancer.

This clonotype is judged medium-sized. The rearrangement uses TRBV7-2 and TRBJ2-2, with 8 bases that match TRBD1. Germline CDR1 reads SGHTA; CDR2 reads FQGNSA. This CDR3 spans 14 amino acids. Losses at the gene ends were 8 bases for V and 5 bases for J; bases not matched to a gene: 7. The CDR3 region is CASRDRGNTGELFF. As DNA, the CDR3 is TGTGCCAGCCGCGACAGGGGCAATACCGGGGAGCTGTTTTTT.

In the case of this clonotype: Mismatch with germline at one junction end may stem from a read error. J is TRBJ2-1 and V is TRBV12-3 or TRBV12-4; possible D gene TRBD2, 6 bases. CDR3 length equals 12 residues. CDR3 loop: CASSPYIAVLVF. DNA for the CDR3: TGTGCCAGCAGCCCCTATATAGCGGTGCTGGTCTTC.

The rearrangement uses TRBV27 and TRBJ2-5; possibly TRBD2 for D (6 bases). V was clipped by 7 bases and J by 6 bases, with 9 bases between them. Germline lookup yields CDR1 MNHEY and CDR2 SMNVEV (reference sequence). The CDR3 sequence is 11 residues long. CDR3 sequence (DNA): TGTGCCAGCACGGCGGGACAGACCCAGTACTTC. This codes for CASTAGQTQYF.

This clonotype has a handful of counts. CDR3 in DNA: TGTGCCAGTAGTATAGATCTTGTCAGCTCCTACGAGCAGTACTTC. This codes for CASSIDLVSSYEQYF. This sequence joins TRBV19 and TRBJ2-7; D remains ambiguous. V was clipped by 0 bases and J by 0 bases, with 9 bases between them. The CDR3 spans 15 residues. Per germline, CDR1 LNHDA and CDR2 SQIVND (reference sequence).

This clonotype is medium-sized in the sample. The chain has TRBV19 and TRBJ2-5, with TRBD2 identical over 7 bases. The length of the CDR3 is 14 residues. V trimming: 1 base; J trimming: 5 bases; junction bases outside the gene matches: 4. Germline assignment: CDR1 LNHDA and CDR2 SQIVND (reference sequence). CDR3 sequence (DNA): TGTGCCAGTAGTATAGGAAAGCGGGACGAGACCCAGTACTTC. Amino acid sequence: CASSIGKRDETQYF. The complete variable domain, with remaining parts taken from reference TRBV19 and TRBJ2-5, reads DGGITQSPKYLFRKEGQNVTLSCEQNLNHDAMYWYRQDPGQGLRLIYYSQIVNDFQKGDIAEGYSVSREKKESFPLTVTSAQKNPTAFYLCASSIGKRDETQYFGPGTRLLVL.

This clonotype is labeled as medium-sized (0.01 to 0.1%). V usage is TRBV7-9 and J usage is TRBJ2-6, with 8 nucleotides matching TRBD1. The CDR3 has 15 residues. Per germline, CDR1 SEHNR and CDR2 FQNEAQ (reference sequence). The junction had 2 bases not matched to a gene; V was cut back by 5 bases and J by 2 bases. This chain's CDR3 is CASSPDRAGANVLTF. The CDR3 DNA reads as TGTGCCAGCAGCCCGGACAGGGCTGGGGCCAACGTCCTGACTTTC.

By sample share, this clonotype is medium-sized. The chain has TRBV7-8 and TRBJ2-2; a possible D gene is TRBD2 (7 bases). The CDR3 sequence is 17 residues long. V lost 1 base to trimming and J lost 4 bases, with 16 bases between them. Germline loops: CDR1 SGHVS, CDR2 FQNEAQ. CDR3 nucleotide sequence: TGTGCCAGCAGCTTAGACGCGGGGGCTATGACCACCGGGGAGCTGTTTTTT. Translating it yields CASSLDAGAMTTGELFF.

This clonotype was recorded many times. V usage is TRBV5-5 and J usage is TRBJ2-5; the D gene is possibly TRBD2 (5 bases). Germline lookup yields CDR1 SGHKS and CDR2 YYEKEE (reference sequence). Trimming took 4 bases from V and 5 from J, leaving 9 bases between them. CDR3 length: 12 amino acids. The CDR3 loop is CASSPLEETQYF. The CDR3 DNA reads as TGTGCCAGCAGCCCACTAGAGGAGACCCAGTACTTC. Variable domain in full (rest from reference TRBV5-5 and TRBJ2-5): DAGVTQSPTHLIKTRGQQVTLRCSPISGHKSVSWYQQVLGQGPQFIFQYYEKEERGRGNFPDRFSARQFPNYSSELNVNALLLGDSALYLCASSPLEETQYFGPGTRLLVL.

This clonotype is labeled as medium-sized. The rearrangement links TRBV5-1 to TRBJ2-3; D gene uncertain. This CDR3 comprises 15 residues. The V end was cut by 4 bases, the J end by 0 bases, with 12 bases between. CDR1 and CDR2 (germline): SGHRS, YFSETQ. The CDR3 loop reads CASSPLDLSTDTQYF. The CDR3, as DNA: TGCGCCAGCAGCCCGTTGGACCTCAGCACAGATACGCAGTATTTT.

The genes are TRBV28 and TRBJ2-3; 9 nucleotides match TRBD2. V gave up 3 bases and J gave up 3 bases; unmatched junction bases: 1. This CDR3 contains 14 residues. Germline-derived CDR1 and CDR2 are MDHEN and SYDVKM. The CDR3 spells CASSFLAGTDTQYF. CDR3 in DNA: TGTGCCAGCAGTTTCCTAGCGGGAACAGATACGCAGTATTTT.

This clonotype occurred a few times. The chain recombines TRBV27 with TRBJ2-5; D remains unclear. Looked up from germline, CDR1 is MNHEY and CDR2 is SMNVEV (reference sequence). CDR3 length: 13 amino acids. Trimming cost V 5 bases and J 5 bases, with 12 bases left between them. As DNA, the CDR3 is TGTGCCAGCAGTCCCGGACGGGTGGAGACCCAGTACTTC. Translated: CASSPGRVETQYF.

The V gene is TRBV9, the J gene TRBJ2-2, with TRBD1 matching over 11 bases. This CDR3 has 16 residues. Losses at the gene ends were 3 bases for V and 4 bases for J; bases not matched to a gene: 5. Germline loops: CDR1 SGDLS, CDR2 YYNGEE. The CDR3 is CASSAGQGAGTGELFF. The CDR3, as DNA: TGTGCCAGCAGCGCAGGACAGGGGGCGGGCACCGGGGAGCTGTTTTTT.

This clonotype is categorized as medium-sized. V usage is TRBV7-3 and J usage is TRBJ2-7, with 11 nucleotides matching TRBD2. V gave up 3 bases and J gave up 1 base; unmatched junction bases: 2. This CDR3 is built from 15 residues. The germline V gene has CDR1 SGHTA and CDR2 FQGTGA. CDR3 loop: CASSFVAGGSYEQYF. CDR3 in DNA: TGTGCCAGCAGCTTTGTAGCGGGAGGGTCCTACGAGCAGTACTTC. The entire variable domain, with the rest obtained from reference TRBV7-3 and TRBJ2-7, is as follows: GAGVSQTPSNKVTEKGKYVELRCDPISGHTALYWYRQSLGQGPEFLIYFQGTGAADDSGLPNDRFFAVRPEGSVSTLKIQRTERGDSAVYLCASSFVAGGSYEQYFGPGTRLTVT.

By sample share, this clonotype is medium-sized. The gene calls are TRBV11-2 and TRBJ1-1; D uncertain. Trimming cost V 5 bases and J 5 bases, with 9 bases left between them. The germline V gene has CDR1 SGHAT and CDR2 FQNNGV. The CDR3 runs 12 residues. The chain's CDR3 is CASSQSGTEAFF. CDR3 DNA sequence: TGTGCCAGCAGCCAGAGTGGGACTGAAGCTTTCTTT.

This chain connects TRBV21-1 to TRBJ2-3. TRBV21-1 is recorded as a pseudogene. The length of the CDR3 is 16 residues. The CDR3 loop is CASSKSGHIGTDTQYF. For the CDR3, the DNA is TGTGCCAGCAGCAAAAGTGGTCATATTGGCACAGATACGCAGTATTTT.

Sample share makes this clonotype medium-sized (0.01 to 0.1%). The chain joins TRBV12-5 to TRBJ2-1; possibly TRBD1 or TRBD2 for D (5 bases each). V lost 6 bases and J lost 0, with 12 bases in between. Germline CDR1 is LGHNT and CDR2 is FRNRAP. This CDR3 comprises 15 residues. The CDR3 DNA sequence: TGTGCTAGTGGACCGGGGCAGAGCTCCTACAATGAGCAGTTCTTC. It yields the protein CASGPGQSSYNEQFF.

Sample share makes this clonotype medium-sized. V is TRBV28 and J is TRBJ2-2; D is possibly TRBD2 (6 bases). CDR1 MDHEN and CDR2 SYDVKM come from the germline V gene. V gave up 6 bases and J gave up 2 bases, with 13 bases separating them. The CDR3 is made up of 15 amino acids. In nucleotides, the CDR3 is TGTGCCAGCAGGGCACCGGGACTTAACACCGGGGAGCTGTTTTTT. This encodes CASRAPGLNTGELFF.

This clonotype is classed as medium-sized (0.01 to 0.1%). CDR3 sequence: CASSSGQGAKTQYF. Written as DNA, the CDR3 is TGTGCCAGCAGCTCAGGACAGGGGGCGAAGACCCAGTACTTC. V and J are TRBV7-9 and TRBJ2-5; TRBD1 matches 11 bases. Germline-derived CDR1 and CDR2 are SEHNR and FQNEAQ (reference sequence). The CDR3 contains 14 residues. V lost 4 bases to trimming and J lost 6 bases; unmatched junction nucleotides: 4.

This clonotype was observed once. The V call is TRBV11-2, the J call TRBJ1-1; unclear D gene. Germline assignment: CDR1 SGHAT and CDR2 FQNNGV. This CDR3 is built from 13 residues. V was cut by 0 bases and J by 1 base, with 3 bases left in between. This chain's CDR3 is CASSLERNTEAFF. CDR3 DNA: TGTGCCAGCAGCTTAGAAAGGAACACTGAAGCTTTCTTT.

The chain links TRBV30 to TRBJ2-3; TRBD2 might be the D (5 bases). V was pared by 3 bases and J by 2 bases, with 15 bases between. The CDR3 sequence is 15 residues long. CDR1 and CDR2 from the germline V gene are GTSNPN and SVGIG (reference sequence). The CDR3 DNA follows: TGTGCCTGGAGGGAGGACCTACGGCTCACAGATACGCAGTATTTT. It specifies CAWREDLRLTDTQYF.

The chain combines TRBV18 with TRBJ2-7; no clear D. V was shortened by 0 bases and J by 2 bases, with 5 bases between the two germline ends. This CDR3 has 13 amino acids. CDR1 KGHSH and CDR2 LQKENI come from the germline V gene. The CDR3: CASSPPLAYEQYF. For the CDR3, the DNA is TGTGCCAGCTCACCACCGTTAGCCTACGAGCAGTACTTC.